This TCR beta chain was observed in a study of blood T cell repertoires in COVID-19. Study-wide background: Specimens from acute and convalescent COVID-19 originated in the United States, Italy and Spain. From T cells, B-cell-depleted T cells, or PBMCs came the material, which was cDNA or gDNA.

Germline V CDR1 and CDR2: MDHEN, SYDVKM. After removal of 4 bases from V and 0 bases from J, the junction contained 9 bases not matched to a gene. The CDR3 spans 17 residues. Study processing details: Amplification of reference gene primers was used by the study to estimate nucleated cell counts. Sequencing used immunoSEQ multiplex PCR; TCRdb keeps in-frame clones, though not all of them. V and J calls and clone size are given by that table; D and trimming were obtained from the DNA. The profile shows about 100,000 clones, 85% to 95% of them singletons. Sequences were obtained from peripheral blood. The V gene is TRBV28, the J gene TRBJ1-3, with TRBD1 matching 7 bases. The receptor was isolated from a man over 45 with active COVID-19. The CDR3 DNA reads TGTGCCAGCAGTTCCCTAGGGGGCGGATTCTCTGGAAACACCATATATTTT. Protein sequence: CASSSLGGGFSGNTIYF.